This T cell receptor (beta chain) was captured by sequencing in a study of cytomegalovirus exposure and HLA in healthy donors. Points from the study as a whole: Productive status was seen about 90% or about 30% of the time for most TCR beta V segments in an earlier analysis.

On this clone: Its antigen is not known.

While unrecorded immune exposures were likely, the donors were nominally healthy when sampled. CDR3 size: 17 residues. Germline loops: CDR1 SEHNR, CDR2 FQNEAQ (reference sequence). J was trimmed by 1 base and V by 5 bases; bases with no gene match: 7. The PCR employed 60 Vbeta primers together with 13 Jbeta primers. Study processing details: In a later analysis, around 11 million of approximately 81 million unique beta chains occurred in at least two donors. Clones were read by immunoSEQ multiplex PCR, and TCRdb kept only the in-frame ones, dropping some. The D gene and trimming were derived from the DNA, and the V and J assignments and clone size from that table. The sample contains some 130,000 clones, about 80% of which appear only once.

The sequenced material came from PBMCs. This clonotype originated in a man aged 40-55 years in good health and CMV-seronegative. The rearrangement uses TRBV7-9 and TRBJ2-2; 10 bases line up with TRBD2. The CDR3 here is CASSQSSGRENTGELFF. CDR3 sequence (DNA): TGTGCCAGCAGCCAATCAAGCGGGAGGGAGAACACCGGGGAGCTGTTTTTT.